These T cell receptor beta chains were read from a single sample in a study of blood T cell repertoires in COVID-19. This table comes from immunoSEQ multiplex PCR, and its TCRdb copy is limited to in-frame clones, with some not included. This sample has fewer than 500,000 clones, with about 90% found just once. Sequencing was carried out using PBMCs or T cells enriched from blood (not recorded which). The receptors shown here come from a man aged 25-40 years who had recovered from COVID-19. The CDR3 runs from the conserved cysteine through the conserved F or W. The order of the fields is D gene, clone size, J gene, V gene, CDR3 protein, CDR3 DNA. A D gene is named only where the DNA matches it firmly. A clone size is listed for some rows: how often the clone was seen (once, few, many), or a class if it is expanded.

D gene: TRBD1
clone size: .
J gene: TRBJ1-1
V gene: TRBV5-4
CDR3 protein: CASSLNRGLEAFF
CDR3 DNA: TGTGCCAGCAGCCTGAACAGGGGGCTCGAAGCTTTCTTT

D gene: .
clone size: .
J gene: TRBJ2-3
V gene: TRBV5-1
CDR3 protein: CASSLGGAAADTQYF
CDR3 DNA: TGCGCCAGCAGCTTGGGAGGCGCTGCGGCAGATACGCAGTATTTT

D gene: TRBD2
clone size: .
J gene: TRBJ2-5
V gene: TRBV30
CDR3 protein: CACSGGLQETQYF
CDR3 DNA: TGTGCCTGTAGCGGGGGGCTACAAGAGACCCAGTACTTC

D gene: .
clone size: once
J gene: TRBJ2-2
V gene: TRBV9
CDR3 protein: CASSGKVGGMFGELFF
CDR3 DNA: TGTGCCAGCAGCGGCAAGGTTGGGGGCATGTTCGGGGAGCTGTTTTTT

D gene: .
clone size: .
J gene: TRBJ1-1
V gene: TRBV11-3
CDR3 protein: CASSLGVTGEAFF
CDR3 DNA: TGTGCCAGCAGCTTAGGGGTCACGGGGGAAGCTTTCTTT

D gene: .
clone size: .
J gene: TRBJ1-1
V gene: TRBV24-1
CDR3 protein: CATSDYHGTEAFF
CDR3 DNA: TGTGCCACCAGTGACTACCACGGCACTGAAGCTTTCTTT

D gene: .
clone size: .
J gene: TRBJ1-5
V gene: TRBV3-1/TRBV3-2
CDR3 protein: CASSQDLSNQPQHF
CDR3 DNA: TGTGCCAGCAGCCAAGATCTTTCCAATCAGCCCCAGCATTTT

D gene: TRBD2
clone size: .
J gene: TRBJ2-1
V gene: TRBV9
CDR3 protein: CASSSGLAGVSYNEQFF
CDR3 DNA: TGTGCCAGCAGCTCGGGACTAGCGGGGGTCTCCTACAATGAGCAGTTCTTC

D gene: .
clone size: .
J gene: TRBJ1-5
V gene: TRBV7-9
CDR3 protein: CASSPRTGNQPQHF
CDR3 DNA: TGTGCCAGCAGCCCTAGAACGGGCAATCAGCCCCAGCATTTT

D gene: .
clone size: once
J gene: TRBJ1-5
V gene: TRBV27
CDR3 protein: CASRSIQGIGQPQHF
CDR3 DNA: TGTGCCAGCCGTTCCATCCAGGGTATAGGGCAGCCCCAGCATTTT

D gene: .
clone size: once
J gene: TRBJ2-5
V gene: TRBV5-1
CDR3 protein: CASSLRGQETQYF
CDR3 DNA: TGCGCCAGCAGCTTGAGGGGTCAAGAGACCCAGTACTTC